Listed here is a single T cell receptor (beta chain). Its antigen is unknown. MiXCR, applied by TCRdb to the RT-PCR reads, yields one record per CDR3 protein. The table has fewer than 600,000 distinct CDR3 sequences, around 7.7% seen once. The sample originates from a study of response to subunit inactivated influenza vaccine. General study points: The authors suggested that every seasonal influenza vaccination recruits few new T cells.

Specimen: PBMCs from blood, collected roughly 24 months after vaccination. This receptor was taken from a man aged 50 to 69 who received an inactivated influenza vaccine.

Here the CDR3 DNA reads TGCGCCAGCAGCTTAACAGGGGTGCAAGAGACCCAGTACTTC. Residues: CASSLTGVQETQYF. The V gene is TRBV5-1, the J gene TRBJ2-5, with 7 bases lining up with TRBD1. J lost 2 bases, V lost 2 bases, and 3 bases had no gene match. The length of the CDR3 is 14 residues. CDR1 is SGHRS, CDR2 YFSETQ, per germline.